Below are 20 T cell receptor beta chains sequenced from a single sample in a study of CD8+CD57+ T cells in acquired aplastic anemia. Patients chosen for sequencing had CD8+CD57+ cells that had expanded, as shown by flow cytometry. The TCR beta profiling, which covered VDJ combination and CDR3 sequence, was carried out using genomic DNA as the template. One entry per CDR3 protein, called by TCRdb with MiXCR from the reads. The profile covers some 180,000 distinct CDR3 sequences, with around 50% appearing a single time and 10% to 15% taken by the ten largest. The sample was sorted CD4+, CD8+, or CD8+CD57+ T cells (not recorded which) from PBMCs. The source is a human donor with aplastic anemia.

The gene calls are TRBV5-1 and TRBJ2-1, with D tentatively TRBD2 (6 bases). The germline V gene encodes CDR1 SGHRS and CDR2 YFSETQ. Between the trimmed V and J ends, which lost 0 bases and 9 bases, there was a span of 22 bases. The CDR3 contains 17 residues. The DNA for the CDR3 is TGCGCCAGCAGCTTGGCCGACGGGAGCTATTCCTCGGGTGAGCAGTTCTTC. The encoded protein is CASSLADGSYSSGEQFF.

Of note for this clonotype: This clone may be a read error of a much larger clone one base away. The chain carries TRBV10-3 and TRBJ1-2; TRBD1 might be the D (5 bases). There are 14 residues in the CDR3. Germline lookup yields CDR1 ENHRY and CDR2 SYGVKD. DNA of the CDR3: TGTGCCAGCAGTTTAAGCAAGGGGCAGAGTGGCTACACCTTC. This codes for CASSLSKGQSGYTF.

The rearrangement joins TRBV2 to TRBJ1-2; the D is unclear. CDR1 and CDR2 (germline): SNHLY, FYNNEI. There are 13 residues in the CDR3. Trimming removed 3 bases at V and 4 bases at J, with 9 bases between. The CDR3 DNA is TGTGCCAGCAGTGATCCAGTCACCTATGGCTACACCTTC. Translating it yields CASSDPVTYGYTF.

Regarding this clonotype: One end of the junction does not line up with germline, which may come from a read error. The J gene is TRBJ2-2, the V gene TRBV10-2; D might be TRBD1 (5 bases). The CDR3 runs 15 residues. From germline, CDR1 is WSHSY and CDR2 SAAADI. For the CDR3, the DNA is TGTGCCAGCAGCGTAGGATCAGGGATTACCGGGGAGCTGTTTTTT. This codes for CASSVGSGITGELFF.

This clonotype has a single count. The V call is TRBV2, the J call TRBJ2-7, with no clear D. CDR3 length: 14 residues. CDR1 is SNHLY, CDR2 FYNNEI, per germline. The V end lost 8 bases, the J end lost 5 bases, and 19 bases lay between the germline ends. CDR3 in amino acids: CASDQRTLGNEQYF. The CDR3 DNA follows: TGTGCCAGCGACCAACGGACCCTCGGCAACGAGCAGTACTTC. Supplemented by reference TRBV2 and TRBJ2-7, the full variable domain reads EPEVTQTPSHQVTQMGQEVILRCVPISNHLYFYWYRQILGQKVEFLVSFYNNEISEKSEIFDDQFSVERPDGSNFTLKIRSTKLEDSAMYFCASDQRTLGNEQYFGPGTRLTVT.

This chain connects TRBV2 to TRBJ1-3; no firm D call. Trimming pared 4 bases from V and 0 bases from J, leaving 7 bases between. This CDR3 spans 14 amino acids. CDR1 and CDR2 from the germline V gene are SNHLY and FYNNEI. The CDR3 DNA is TGTGCCAGCAGTGCAGTCCTCTCTGGAAACACCATATATTTT. Translation gives CASSAVLSGNTIYF.

The chain employs TRBV19 and TRBJ2-5; 7 bases map to TRBD1. The CDR3 runs 13 residues. In germline, CDR1 is LNHDA, CDR2 SQIVND (reference sequence). The ends lost 6 bases at V and 6 bases at J; junction bases unmatched: 7. The CDR3 sequence is CASRGDSRKTQYF. In DNA form, the CDR3 reads TGTGCCAGTAGGGGGGACAGTCGGAAGACCCAGTACTTC.

The sample holds many counts of this clonotype. The chain recombines TRBV7-8 with TRBJ1-5, with TRBD1 matching over 7 bases. V gave up 5 bases and J gave up 1 base; unmatched junction bases: 8. The germline V gene has CDR1 SGHVS and CDR2 FQNEAQ. The CDR3 is made up of 16 amino acids. The CDR3 is CASSISTGTSNQPQHF. CDR3 in DNA: TGTGCCAGCAGCATCTCGACAGGGACCAGCAATCAGCCCCAGCATTTT.

This clonotype appeared many times. This chain uses TRBV2 with TRBJ2-3, with D possibly matching TRBD2 (7 bases). Germline V gives CDR1 SNHLY, CDR2 FYNNEI. The V gene lost 4 bases and the J gene lost 7 bases, with 18 bases spanning the gap. The CDR3 is made up of 15 amino acids. For the CDR3, the DNA is TGTGCCAGCAGTGTAGATCGGGGGGCCCCAAATACGCAGTATTTT. This translates into CASSVDRGAPNTQYF.

The chain uses TRBV15 and TRBJ2-1; D possibly corresponds to TRBD2 (7 bases). The germline V and J ends were trimmed by 1 base and 9 bases, with 22 bases remaining between them. The CDR3 consists of 17 residues. Germline V CDR1 and CDR2: LNHNV, YYDKDF (reference sequence). The DNA for the CDR3 is TGTGCCACCAGCAGAGCAGCCGGCGTGGGGGGGCGGGGTGAGCAGTTCTTC. It codes for CATSRAAGVGGRGEQFF.

The table lists this clonotype with many counts. This chain joins TRBV11-2 and TRBJ1-1; D is perhaps TRBD1 (5 bases). This CDR3 region has 15 residues. Germline-derived CDR1 and CDR2 are SGHAT and FQNNGV. Trimming took 1 base from V and 0 from J, leaving 9 bases between them. The CDR3 sequence is CASSLGVGVNTEAFF. Here the CDR3 DNA reads TGTGCCAGCAGCTTAGGGGTAGGGGTGAACACTGAAGCTTTCTTT.

Note on this clonotype: A single base separates this from a much larger clone, so it may be a read error. The DNA for the CDR3 is TGCGCCAGCAGGATGGATCTTGCCGGGGAGCTGTTTTTT. It is translated as CASRMDLAGELFF. V and J are TRBV5-1 and TRBJ2-2, with D unclear. The CDR3 runs to 13 residues. Looked up from germline, CDR1 is SGHRS and CDR2 is YFSETQ. Trimming took off 5 bases at V and 6 bases at J, with 11 bases between the two ends.

The chain has TRBV6-4 and TRBJ2-7; 10 bases fit TRBD2. V shed 5 bases and J 2 bases; nucleotides not matched to a gene: 9. Per germline, CDR1 MRHNA and CDR2 SNTAGT. The CDR3 contains 16 residues. This chain's CDR3 is CASSPILAGGPYEQYF. CDR3 bases: TGTGCCAGCAGTCCAATATTAGCGGGGGGCCCCTACGAGCAGTACTTC.

This chain links TRBV10-3 with TRBJ2-7, with 14 bases matching TRBD2. The CDR3 runs to 16 residues. CDR1 and CDR2 (germline): ENHRY, SYGVKD. Unmatched junction bases numbered 8, after V lost 10 bases and J lost 0 bases. The CDR3 is CATGLAGGHLSYEQYF. The CDR3 DNA sequence: TGTGCCACCGGACTAGCGGGGGGCCATCTCTCCTACGAGCAGTACTTC.

This clonotype was counted a single time. This sequence may be a read error, since a much larger clone differs from it by one base. This chain connects TRBV9 to TRBJ2-1; the D is unclear. The germline V gene has CDR1 SGDLS and CDR2 YYNGEE. The CDR3 sequence is 11 residues long. CDR3 DNA sequence: TGTGCCGGCAGTTTAAGGTTTGAGCAGTTCTTC. The encoded protein is CAGSLRFEQFF.

This chain links TRBV2 with TRBJ1-3; no definite D call. Germline values: CDR1 SNHLY, CDR2 FYNNEI. This CDR3 has 13 amino acids. V lost 4 bases, J lost 2 bases, and 6 bases lay in between. The CDR3 sequence is CASSASAGNTIYF. CDR3 bases: TGTGCCAGCAGTGCTAGTGCTGGAAACACCATATATTTT.

The chain combines TRBV10-3 with TRBJ1-2; 9 positions match TRBD1. Germline loops: CDR1 ENHRY, CDR2 SYGVKD. Unmatched junction bases numbered 5, after V lost 2 bases and J lost 7 bases. CDR3 length: 14 amino acids. The CDR3 region has the DNA TGTGCCATCAGTGAGCGGACAGGGGATTCTGGCTACACCTTC. Translating it yields CAISERTGDSGYTF.

This clonotype was detected only a few times. The chain links TRBV24-1 to TRBJ2-7, with TRBD1 identical over 7 bases. The V gene's germline CDR1 is KGHDR and CDR2 SFDVKD. J gave up 6 bases and V 9 bases, and 10 bases lay outside the gene matches. The CDR3 is made up of 13 amino acids. CDR3 sequence: CATLQGFQSEQYF. The CDR3, as DNA: TGTGCCACCTTACAGGGGTTTCAGAGCGAGCAGTACTTC.

A few counts support this clonotype. The chain has TRBV2 and TRBJ2-7; D possibly corresponds to TRBD1 (7 bases). Trimming took 3 bases from V and 5 from J, leaving 14 bases between them. The CDR3 sequence is 14 residues long. Germline V gives CDR1 SNHLY, CDR2 FYNNEI. The CDR3 loop is CASSDVQGRHEQYF. The CDR3 DNA is TGTGCCAGCAGTGACGTACAGGGGAGGCACGAGCAGTACTTC.

Comment on this clonotype: One base away lies a much larger clone, so this may be a sequencing read error. Written as DNA, the CDR3 is TGTGCCACCTATCGGGCAGGGGCGAGCTCCTATAATTCACCCCTCCACTTT. Amino acid sequence: CATYRAGASSYNSPLHF. The rearrangement uses TRBV10-3 and TRBJ1-6, with D possibly being TRBD1 (6 bases). The V gene's germline CDR1 is ENHRY and CDR2 SYGVKD. V lost 10 bases, J lost 0 bases, and 19 bases lay in between. The CDR3 consists of 17 residues.